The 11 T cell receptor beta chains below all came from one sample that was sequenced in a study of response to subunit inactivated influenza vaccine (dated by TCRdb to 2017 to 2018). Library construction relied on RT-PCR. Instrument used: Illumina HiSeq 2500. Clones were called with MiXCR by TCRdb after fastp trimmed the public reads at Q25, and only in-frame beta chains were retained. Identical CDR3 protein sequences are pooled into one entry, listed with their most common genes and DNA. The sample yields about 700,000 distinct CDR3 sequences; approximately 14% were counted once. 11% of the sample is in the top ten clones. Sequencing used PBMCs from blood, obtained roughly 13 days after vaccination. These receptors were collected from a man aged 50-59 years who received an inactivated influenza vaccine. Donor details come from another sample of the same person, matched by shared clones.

CDR3 DNA sequence: TGTGCCATCAGCCCCCAGGGGGCTGGCAATCAGCCCCAGCATTTT. This codes for CAISPQGAGNQPQHF. This sequence joins TRBV10-3 and TRBJ1-5; 8 positions match TRBD1. This CDR3 has 15 amino acids. V was clipped by 6 bases and J by 2 bases; unmatched bases: 6. Germline V gene lookup returns CDR1 ENHRY and CDR2 SYGVKD.

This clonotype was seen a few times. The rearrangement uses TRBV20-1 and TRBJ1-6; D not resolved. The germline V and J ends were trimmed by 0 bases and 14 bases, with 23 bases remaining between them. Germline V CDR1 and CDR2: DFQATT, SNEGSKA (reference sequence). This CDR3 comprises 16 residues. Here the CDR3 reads CSARDLKGGLILTLHF. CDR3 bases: TGCAGTGCTAGAGATCTGAAGGGAGGTTTAATTCTGACCCTCCACTTT.

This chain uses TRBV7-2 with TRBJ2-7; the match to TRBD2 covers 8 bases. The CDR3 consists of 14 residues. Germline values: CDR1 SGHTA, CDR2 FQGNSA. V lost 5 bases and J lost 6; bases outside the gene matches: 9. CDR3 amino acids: CASSKTSAVVEQYF. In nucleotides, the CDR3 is TGTGCCAGCAGCAAGACTAGCGCAGTAGTCGAGCAGTACTTC.

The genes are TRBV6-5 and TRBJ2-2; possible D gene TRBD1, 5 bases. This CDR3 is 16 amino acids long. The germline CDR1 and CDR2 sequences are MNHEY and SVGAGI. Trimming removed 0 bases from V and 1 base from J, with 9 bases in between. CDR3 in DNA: TGTGCCAGCAGTTACTCAGGGCAGGGGAACACCGGGGAGCTGTTTTTT. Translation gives CASSYSGQGNTGELFF.

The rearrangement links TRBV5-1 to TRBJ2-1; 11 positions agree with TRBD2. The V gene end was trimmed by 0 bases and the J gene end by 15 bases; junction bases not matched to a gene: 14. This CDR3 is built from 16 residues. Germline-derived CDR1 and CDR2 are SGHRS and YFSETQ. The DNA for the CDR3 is TGCGCCAGCAGCTTGGCCACTCTCCTGTCTAGCGGGGGGCTGTTCTTC. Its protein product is CASSLATLLSSGGLFF.

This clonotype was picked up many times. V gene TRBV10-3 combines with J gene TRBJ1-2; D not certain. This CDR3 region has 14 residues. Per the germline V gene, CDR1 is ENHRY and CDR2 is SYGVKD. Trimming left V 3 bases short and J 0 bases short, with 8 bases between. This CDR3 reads CAISDQQSNYGYTF. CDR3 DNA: TGTGCCATCAGTGACCAACAGTCTAACTATGGCTACACCTTC.

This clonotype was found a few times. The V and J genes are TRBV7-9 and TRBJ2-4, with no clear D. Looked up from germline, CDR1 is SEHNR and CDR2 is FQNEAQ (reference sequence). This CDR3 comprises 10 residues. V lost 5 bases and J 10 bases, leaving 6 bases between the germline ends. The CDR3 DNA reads TGTGCCAGCAGCGCACAAATTCAGTACTTC. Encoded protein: CASSAQIQYF. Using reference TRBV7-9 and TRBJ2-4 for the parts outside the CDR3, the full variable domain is DTGVSQNPRHKITKRGQNVTFRCDPISEHNRLYWYRQTLGQGPEFLTYFQNEAQLEKSRLLSDRFSAERPKGSFSTLEIQRTEQGDSAMYLCASSAQIQYFGAGTRLSVL.

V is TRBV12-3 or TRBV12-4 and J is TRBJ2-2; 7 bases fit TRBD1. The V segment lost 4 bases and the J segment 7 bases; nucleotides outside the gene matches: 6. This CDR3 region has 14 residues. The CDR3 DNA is TGTGCCAGCAGTTGGGGGACAGATGGCGGGGAGCTGTTTTTT. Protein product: CASSWGTDGGELFF.

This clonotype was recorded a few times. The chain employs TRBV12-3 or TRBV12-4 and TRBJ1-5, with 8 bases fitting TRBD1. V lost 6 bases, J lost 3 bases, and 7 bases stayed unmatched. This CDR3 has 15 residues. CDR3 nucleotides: TGTGCCAGCAGCGACAGGGGCCTGGTCAATCAGCCCCAGCATTTT. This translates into CASSDRGLVNQPQHF.

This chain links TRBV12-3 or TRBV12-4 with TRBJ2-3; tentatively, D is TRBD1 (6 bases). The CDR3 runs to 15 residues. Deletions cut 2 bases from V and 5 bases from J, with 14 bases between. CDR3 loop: CASSLLGQGKDTQYF. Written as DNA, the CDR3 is TGTGCCAGCAGTTTATTGGGGCAGGGGAAAGATACGCAGTATTTT.

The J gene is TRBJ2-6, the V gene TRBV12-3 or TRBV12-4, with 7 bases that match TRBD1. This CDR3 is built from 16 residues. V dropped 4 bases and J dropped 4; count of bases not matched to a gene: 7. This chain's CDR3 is CASSSGQAVGANVLTF. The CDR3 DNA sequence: TGTGCCAGCAGTTCAGGACAGGCTGTGGGGGCCAACGTCCTGACTTTC.